The 31 T cell receptor beta chains below come from one sample, sequenced in a study of T cells in Graves' hyperthyroidism and ophthalmopathy. RNA transcripts gave rise to amplified TCR beta CDR3 regions. With the HTBI primer set, the TCR CDR3 went through a first round of RT-PCR. MiXCR, applied by TCRdb to the multiplex PCR reads, yields one record per CDR3 protein. The sample includes almost 600,000 distinct CDR3 sequences, about 45% of them seen just once. Sequencing was performed on peripheral blood or thyroid tissue (not recorded which). The receptors originated from a woman under 30 with Graves' hyperthyroidism.

This clonotype was counted many times. The J gene is TRBJ2-7, the V gene TRBV7-9, with 7 bases lining up with TRBD1. This CDR3 is built from 15 residues. V shed 5 bases, J shed 3 bases, and the junction held 10 bases outside the gene matches. Germline V gene data show CDR1 as SEHNR and CDR2 as FQNEAQ (reference sequence). In DNA form, the CDR3 reads TGTGCCAGCAGCCCGCAGACAGGGAGTAGCTACGAGCAGTACTTC. It translates to CASSPQTGSSYEQYF.

This clonotype showed up many times. The rearrangement joins TRBV20-1 to TRBJ1-2; weak D call: TRBD1 (5 bases). CDR1 and CDR2 from the germline V gene are DFQATT and SNEGSKA (reference sequence). The V end was cut by 1 base, the J end by 5 bases, with 20 bases between. The length of the CDR3 is 16 residues. In DNA form, the CDR3 reads TGCAGTGCTAGAGGAGTTACCCGGGGGATACATTATGGCTACACCTTC. It yields the protein CSARGVTRGIHYGYTF.

This chain uses TRBV11-3 with TRBJ1-5; possibly TRBD1 for D (5 bases). The germline V gene encodes CDR1 SGHNT and CDR2 YENEEA. The CDR3 covers 14 residues. V lost 11 bases to trimming and J lost 8 bases, with 22 bases between them. CDR3 in amino acids: CASANRDHREPQHF. Written as DNA, the CDR3 is TGTGCCTCGGCAAACCGGGACCACAGAGAGCCCCAGCATTTT.

This clonotype has at least ten counts. The chain combines TRBV11-2 with TRBJ1-1; D is possibly TRBD1 (5 bases). This CDR3 has 13 amino acids. Germline assignment: CDR1 SGHAT and CDR2 FQNNGV. Trimming stripped 4 bases from V and 7 bases from J, with 13 bases between. CDR3 region: CASSWLRGSEAFF. The CDR3 DNA sequence: TGTGCCAGCAGCTGGTTGAGGGGAAGTGAAGCTTTCTTT.

The chain links TRBV20-1 to TRBJ2-2; unclear D gene. This CDR3 comprises 14 residues. Between the trimmed V and J ends, which lost 3 bases and 1 base, there was a span of 9 bases. The germline CDR1 and CDR2 sequences are DFQATT and SNEGSKA (reference sequence). The DNA for the CDR3 is TGCAGTGCTAGGCGCGGTTGGAACACCGGGGAGCTGTTTTTT. This encodes CSARRGWNTGELFF.

The V and J genes are TRBV20-1 and TRBJ1-1; 10 positions match TRBD1. The germline V gene encodes CDR1 DFQATT and CDR2 SNEGSKA (reference sequence). V lost 0 bases to trimming and J lost 10 bases; unmatched junction nucleotides: 11. The CDR3 length is 15 residues. CDR3 DNA: TGCAGTGCTAGAGATTGGACAGGGGGAGATGCTACAGCTTTCTTT. Translated: CSARDWTGGDATAFF.

This sequence joins TRBV9 and TRBJ2-3; D might be TRBD2 (5 bases). Trimming removed 0 bases at V and 4 bases at J, with 9 bases between. This CDR3 contains 14 residues. Germline V gene data show CDR1 as SGDLS and CDR2 as YYNGEE. CDR3 nucleotide sequence: TGTGCCAGCAGCGTAGTAGGGAGTGCAGATACGCAGTATTTT. Translation gives CASSVVGSADTQYF.

This chain links TRBV29-1 with TRBJ1-2, with D perhaps TRBD1 (5 bases). V was clipped by 3 bases and J by 6 bases, with 11 bases between them. From germline, CDR1 is SQVTM and CDR2 ANQGSEA. The length of the CDR3 is 12 residues. The CDR3: CSVEGEGDGYTF. CDR3 sequence (DNA): TGCAGCGTTGAGGGTGAAGGGGATGGCTACACCTTC. Supplemented by reference TRBV29-1 and TRBJ1-2, the full variable domain reads SAVISQKPSRDICQRGTSLTIQCQVDSQVTMMFWYRQQPGQSLTLIATANQGSEATYESGFVIDKFPISRPNLTFSTLTVSNMSPEDSSIYLCSVEGEGDGYTFGSGTRLTVV.

Points on this clonotype: This may arise from a read error, as a much more abundant clone is one base away. V gene TRBV10-3 combines with J gene TRBJ2-6; no clear D gene. V was clipped by 5 bases and J by 0 bases, with 11 bases between them. From germline, CDR1 is ENHRY and CDR2 SYGVKD. This CDR3 spans 16 amino acids. CDR3: CAISFIGISGANVLTF. CDR3 coding DNA: TGTGCCATCAGTTTCATAGGCATCTCTGGGGCCAACGTCCTGACTTTC.

Details on this clonotype: This may be a read error: a much more frequent sequence differs by one nucleotide. V and J are TRBV7-2 and TRBJ1-5, with no clear D. V was shortened by 4 bases and J by 3 bases, with 25 bases between the two germline ends. Germline-derived CDR1 and CDR2 are SGHTA and FQGNSA. This CDR3 has 19 residues. The CDR3 nucleotides read TGTGCCAGCAGCTCCAATGTCTTTTTGGGCATAGTCCCCAATCAGCCCCAGCATTTT. Its protein product is CASSSNVFLGIVPNQPQHF.

Concerning this clonotype itself: At one boundary the junction diverges from the germline segment, which might be a read error. The CDR3 region has the DNA TGTGCCAGCAGGCCGGACAGGGGTCGGCGCTACGAACAGTACTTC. Residues: CASRPDRGRRYEQYF. This chain uses TRBV5-1 with TRBJ2-7; TRBD1 matches 9 bases. Germline-derived CDR1 and CDR2 are SGHRS and YFSETQ. There are 15 residues in the CDR3.

This clonotype was seen at least ten times. J is TRBJ1-1 and V is TRBV7-9, with D unresolved. The germline gives CDR1 SEHNR, CDR2 FQNEAQ (reference sequence). Trimming took off 1 base at V and 5 bases at J, with 5 bases between the two ends. This CDR3 contains 12 residues. The CDR3 DNA sequence: TGTGCCAGCAGCTTAGGGAGGACTGAAGCTTTCTTT. This gives the protein CASSLGRTEAFF.

Note on this clonotype: One junction end does not reproduce the germline sequence, and a read error may be involved. The genes are TRBV2 and TRBJ2-1; possible D gene TRBD2, 5 bases. The CDR3 is 12 residues long. The germline CDR1 and CDR2 sequences are SNHLY and FYNNEI. The CDR3 reads CASSRTGNGQFF. DNA for the CDR3: TGTGCCAGCAGTCGGACTGGAAATGGGCAGTTCTTC.

The chain joins TRBV6-4 to TRBJ1-5, with D possibly being TRBD1 (6 bases). Germline loops: CDR1 MRHNA, CDR2 SNTAGT. This CDR3 is 16 amino acids long. The ends were cut back, 3 bases at V and 6 bases at J, with 18 bases in the middle. The CDR3 DNA reads TGTGCCAGCAGTGAATATGTCGGGGGGCTAGGTCAGCCCCAGCATTTT. It codes for CASSEYVGGLGQPQHF.

A remark on this clonotype: The missing conserved phenylalanine or tryptophan at the end of this CDR3 makes a read error likely. No DNA is shown, since the ends of the CDR3 on it are uncertain; the CDR3 is the one TCRdb lists. This chain links TRBV6-5 with TRBJ2-6. A total of 14 residues make up the CDR3, ends included. The germline gives CDR1 MNHEY, CDR2 SVGAGI. The CDR3 loop is CASSYSGGANVLAS.

J is TRBJ1-1 and V is TRBV29-1, with a possible D match to TRBD1 (5 bases). Looked up from germline, CDR1 is SQVTM and CDR2 is ANQGSEA. Trimming took 8 bases from V and 8 from J, leaving 12 bases between them. The CDR3 has 10 residues. CDR3 DNA: TGCAGCTTGGTCAGGGCGGAAGCTTTCTTT. It translates to CSLVRAEAFF.

This clonotype has a count of ten or more. The chain employs TRBV4-3 and TRBJ2-7, with TRBD2 matching over 8 bases. CDR1 is LGHNA and CDR2 is YSLEER in the germline V gene. Germline trimming cut 4 bases from V and 0 bases from J; bases unmatched to any gene: 8. The CDR3 has 16 amino acids. The CDR3 reads CASSPSAGGSSYEQYF. In nucleotides, the CDR3 is TGCGCCAGCAGCCCGTCGGCGGGAGGAAGCTCCTACGAGCAGTACTTC.

This clonotype was picked up a small number of times. This chain joins TRBV2 and TRBJ1-4, with D perhaps TRBD1 (5 bases). V was cut by 5 bases and J by 8 bases, with 18 bases left in between. The germline gives CDR1 SNHLY, CDR2 FYNNEI. The CDR3 contains 15 residues. The CDR3, as DNA: TGTGCCAGCAGTTTAGGTGGGGGAGAGGGGGAAAAACTGTTTTTT. As protein: CASSLGGGEGEKLFF.

J is TRBJ1-2 and V is TRBV20-1, with D unclear. The CDR3 runs 13 residues. V dropped 4 bases and J dropped 4 bases, with 13 bases sitting between them. The V gene's germline CDR1 is DFQATT and CDR2 SNEGSKA (reference sequence). For the CDR3, the DNA is TGCAGTGCTATCCAGGACGGCGGCTATGGCTACACCTTC. This codes for CSAIQDGGYGYTF.

The V call is TRBV7-2, the J call TRBJ2-5; 8 bases line up with TRBD2. The CDR3 runs 16 residues. CDR1 SGHTA and CDR2 FQGNSA come from the germline V gene. J gave up 3 bases and V 4 bases, and 10 bases lay outside the gene matches. CDR3 DNA: TGTGCCAGCAGCTCGAAAAAAACTAGCGGCGAAGAGACCCAGTACTTC. Translating it yields CASSSKKTSGEETQYF.

This clonotype was detected only a few times. The gene calls are TRBV6-5 and TRBJ1-5, with TRBD1 matching over 7 bases. V was clipped by 7 bases and J by 4 bases; unmatched bases: 7. There are 14 residues in the CDR3. CDR1 is MNHEY and CDR2 is SVGAGI in the germline V gene. The DNA for the CDR3 is TGTGCCAGCAACGCGGGGGACAGTAATCAGCCCCAGCATTTT. Residues: CASNAGDSNQPQHF.

This clonotype came up many times. The chain uses TRBV5-4 and TRBJ1-1; TRBD1 agrees at 8 bases. The CDR3 loop spans 14 amino acids. Germline CDR1 is SGHNT and CDR2 is YYREEE (reference sequence). V trimming: 3 bases; J trimming: 5 bases; junction bases outside the gene matches: 6. CDR3 residues: CASSSWTGFTEAFF. CDR3 DNA sequence: TGTGCCAGCAGCTCTTGGACAGGGTTTACTGAAGCTTTCTTT.

On this clonotype itself: A much bigger clone sits one base away, suggesting this may be a read error. The rearrangement uses TRBV10-3 and TRBJ1-2; no firm D call. The V gene's germline CDR1 is ENHRY and CDR2 SYGVKD. The CDR3 loop spans 12 amino acids. The CDR3 sequence: CAISEILDGCTF. The CDR3 DNA reads as TGTGCCATCAGTGAGATTTTGGATGGCTGCACCTTC.

This sequence joins TRBV2 and TRBJ1-1, with a possible D match to TRBD1 (6 bases). Trimming pared 9 bases from V and 5 bases from J, leaving 22 bases between. From germline, CDR1 is SNHLY and CDR2 FYNNEI. The CDR3 sequence is 15 residues long. CDR3 sequence: CASFGTYMQGTEAFF. The DNA for the CDR3 is TGTGCCAGTTTCGGGACATACATGCAAGGTACTGAAGCTTTCTTT.

This clonotype occurred many times. This chain links TRBV7-9 with TRBJ2-7; D uncertain. Germline CDR1 reads SEHNR; CDR2 reads FQNEAQ (reference sequence). The V and J ends lost 1 base and 9 bases respectively, with 13 bases between them. The CDR3 runs to 13 residues. CDR3 region: CASSLGTLTGQYF. The CDR3 bases are TGTGCCAGCAGCTTAGGGACCCTTACGGGGCAGTACTTC. Full variable domain (remainder filled in from reference TRBV7-9 and TRBJ2-7): DTGVSQNPRHKITKRGQNVTFRCDPISEHNRLYWYRQTLGQGPEFLTYFQNEAQLEKSRLLSDRFSAERPKGSFSTLEIQRTEQGDSAMYLCASSLGTLTGQYFGPGTRLTVT.

This chain links TRBV10-1 with TRBJ1-1; no definite D call. Looked up from germline, CDR1 is WNHNN and CDR2 is SYGVQD (reference sequence). This CDR3 region has 15 residues. V was pared by 6 bases and J by 1 base, with 15 bases between. In DNA form, the CDR3 reads TGCGCCAGCAGATGGGTCGCGAAGGAGAACACTGAAGCTTTCTTT. Translating gives CASRWVAKENTEAFF.

Ten or more counts support this clonotype. The rearrangement uses TRBV4-1 and TRBJ2-7; a weak D match, TRBD1 (6 bases). V lost 4 bases to trimming and J lost 6 bases, with 22 bases between them. Germline CDR1 is MGHRA and CDR2 is YSYEKL. The CDR3 is made up of 16 amino acids. The CDR3 here is CASSPAGLTGSVEQYF. CDR3 sequence (DNA): TGCGCCAGCAGCCCGGCCGGCCTTACAGGGAGCGTCGAGCAGTACTTC.

This clonotype was observed a few times. The chain joins TRBV6-5 to TRBJ2-7; perhaps TRBD2 as D (7 bases). This CDR3 is 14 amino acids long. From germline, CDR1 is MNHEY and CDR2 SVGAGI. V lost 2 bases and J 4 bases, leaving 12 bases between the germline ends. Here the CDR3 reads CASSYGGGKYEQYF. Written as DNA, the CDR3 is TGTGCCAGCAGTTACGGCGGGGGCAAGTACGAGCAGTACTTC.

This chain joins TRBV27 and TRBJ2-7, with a tentative D call TRBD1 (6 bases). Looked up from germline, CDR1 is MNHEY and CDR2 is SMNVEV (reference sequence). This CDR3 has 15 residues. The V end was cut by 5 bases, the J end by 5 bases, with 19 bases between. The CDR3 DNA sequence: TGTGCCAGCAGTACCCAACGACCCTCAGGGGACGAGCAGTACTTC. The encoded protein is CASSTQRPSGDEQYF.

Details on this clonotype: Here the CDR3 omits its conserved ending phenylalanine or tryptophan, so a read error is the likely source. The DNA is omitted, as the CDR3 cannot be located on it reliably, and the CDR3 follows TCRdb's listing. This sequence joins TRBV29-1 and TRBJ1-3. The CDR3 numbers 9 amino acids, ends counted. Germline CDR1 reads SQVTM; CDR2 reads ANQGSEA. CDR3 sequence reads: CSVRGRANT.

This rearrangement joins TRBV20-1 to TRBJ2-5; 10 nucleotides align to TRBD1. After removal of 6 bases from V and 5 bases from J, the junction contained 3 bases not matched to a gene. This CDR3 is built from 12 residues. Germline V gene data show CDR1 as DFQATT and CDR2 as SNEGSKA (reference sequence). CDR3 residues: CSAPGQGETQYF. The CDR3 region has the DNA TGCAGTGCCCCGGGACAGGGGGAGACCCAGTACTTC.